This T cell receptor beta chain was sequenced in a study of blood T cell repertoires in COVID-19 (dated by TCRdb to about 2020). For context, the study as a whole: Samples covering the acute and convalescent phases of COVID-19 were provided by collaborators in the United States, Italy and Spain. The material from the prospective study consisted of cDNA or gDNA derived from T cells, B-cell-depleted T cells, or PBMCs. Subjects who had been exposed to COVID-19, were actively infected with it, or had recovered from it provided the deeply sampled blood TCRbeta repertoires that made up the dataset. The repertoires were made available in a free public database intended to serve as a resource for research on the immune response to SARS-CoV-2. The samples were drawn from the first 160 participants of the ongoing ImmuneRACE study and from more than 1,000 subjects provided by 6 global collaborators. A de-identified subject ID, COVID-19 status, age in years and sex were almost always included in the sample metadata. Where HLA class I and class II types were available, the types were taken from metadata supplied by the sample provider, not from assay-based typing. Overall study results and their limits: The quantity of clinical and demographic metadata differed by source and by participant and was supplied without curation.

For CDR1 and CDR2, the germline V gene lists SGHAT and FQNNGV. From V the trimming removes 5 bases and from J it removes 2 bases, while the gene matches leave 11 bases of the junction unaccounted for. The cysteine opens and the phenylalanine closes a CDR3 of 18 amino acids. The CDR3 DNA has 54 bases and is translated from base 1. Another Seattle source contributed samples from volunteer blood donors who had recovered from COVID-19. The collaborating institutions used their own protocols to collect whole blood in K2EDTA tubes. For TCRbeta analysis, collaborator samples were shipped as frozen whole blood, as isolated PBMCs, or as DNA extracted from either sample type. A note on this clone: Its recognized antigen is unknown. The input lacks base qualities; no much larger clone sits a single base away.

TCRbeta CDR3 regions were amplified from genomic DNA using the immunoSEQ Assay, a bias-controlled multiplex PCR. As for the original processing: Nucleated cell counts per sample were estimated from amplification of reference gene primers within the assay. To quantify the absolute abundance of each unique TCRbeta CDR3 rearrangement, sequence reads were collapsed and filtered. For each sample, productive Simpson clonality was calculated as the square root of Simpson's diversity index across productive rearrangements. TCRdb took over this immuneACCESS table, retaining in-frame rearrangements with V and J assigned. Such tables are incomplete; in checked studies, under half of the missing clones stem from an unresolved V gene, and the remainder is unexplained. V and J calls and clone size follow that table, whereas D and trimming were derived from the DNA. The sample has roughly 240,000 clones on record, 83% of them singletons. 3.5% to 5.5% of the sample is in the top ten clones.

In this chain, TRBV11-2 is recombined with TRBJ2-6, with 8 bases matching TRBD1. The sequenced material came from peripheral blood. The source of this sequence is a man in his 60s who had recovered from COVID-19. The CDR3 region reads CASSAGQGYSPGANVLTF. Here is the DNA: TGTGCCAGCAGCGCTGGACAGGGATATTCTCCTGGGGCCAACGTCCTGACTTTC.